This TCR beta chain was sequenced during a study of blood T cell repertoires in COVID-19. Study overall: Whether acute or convalescent, the COVID-19 samples came from the United States, Italy and Spain. PBMCs, B-cell-depleted T cells, or T cells were the source of the cDNA or gDNA that made up the material.

In Seattle, patients joined the study during active infection and were tracked longitudinally. The CDR3 runs 15 residues. Trimming left V 10 bases short and J 1 base short, with 17 bases between. CDR1 is LNHDA, CDR2 SQIVND, per germline (reference sequence). Study processing details: Using reference gene primer amplification, nucleated cell counts were estimated. Method: immunoSEQ multiplex PCR; TCRdb's copy keeps in-frame clones and lacks some. That table gives V, J and clone size, and the DNA gave D and trimming. The sample lists around 370,000 clones, 80% to 90% occurring once. The chain is built from TRBV19 and TRBJ2-1, with TRBD1 as a possible D gene (6 bases). This receptor was taken from a woman in her fifties or sixties with COVID-19, enrolled during active disease. Material for sequencing was peripheral blood. This CDR3 is CATKPQGSSYNEQFF. In DNA form, the CDR3 reads TGTGCCACTAAACCCCAGGGGAGTTCCTACAATGAGCAGTTCTTC.